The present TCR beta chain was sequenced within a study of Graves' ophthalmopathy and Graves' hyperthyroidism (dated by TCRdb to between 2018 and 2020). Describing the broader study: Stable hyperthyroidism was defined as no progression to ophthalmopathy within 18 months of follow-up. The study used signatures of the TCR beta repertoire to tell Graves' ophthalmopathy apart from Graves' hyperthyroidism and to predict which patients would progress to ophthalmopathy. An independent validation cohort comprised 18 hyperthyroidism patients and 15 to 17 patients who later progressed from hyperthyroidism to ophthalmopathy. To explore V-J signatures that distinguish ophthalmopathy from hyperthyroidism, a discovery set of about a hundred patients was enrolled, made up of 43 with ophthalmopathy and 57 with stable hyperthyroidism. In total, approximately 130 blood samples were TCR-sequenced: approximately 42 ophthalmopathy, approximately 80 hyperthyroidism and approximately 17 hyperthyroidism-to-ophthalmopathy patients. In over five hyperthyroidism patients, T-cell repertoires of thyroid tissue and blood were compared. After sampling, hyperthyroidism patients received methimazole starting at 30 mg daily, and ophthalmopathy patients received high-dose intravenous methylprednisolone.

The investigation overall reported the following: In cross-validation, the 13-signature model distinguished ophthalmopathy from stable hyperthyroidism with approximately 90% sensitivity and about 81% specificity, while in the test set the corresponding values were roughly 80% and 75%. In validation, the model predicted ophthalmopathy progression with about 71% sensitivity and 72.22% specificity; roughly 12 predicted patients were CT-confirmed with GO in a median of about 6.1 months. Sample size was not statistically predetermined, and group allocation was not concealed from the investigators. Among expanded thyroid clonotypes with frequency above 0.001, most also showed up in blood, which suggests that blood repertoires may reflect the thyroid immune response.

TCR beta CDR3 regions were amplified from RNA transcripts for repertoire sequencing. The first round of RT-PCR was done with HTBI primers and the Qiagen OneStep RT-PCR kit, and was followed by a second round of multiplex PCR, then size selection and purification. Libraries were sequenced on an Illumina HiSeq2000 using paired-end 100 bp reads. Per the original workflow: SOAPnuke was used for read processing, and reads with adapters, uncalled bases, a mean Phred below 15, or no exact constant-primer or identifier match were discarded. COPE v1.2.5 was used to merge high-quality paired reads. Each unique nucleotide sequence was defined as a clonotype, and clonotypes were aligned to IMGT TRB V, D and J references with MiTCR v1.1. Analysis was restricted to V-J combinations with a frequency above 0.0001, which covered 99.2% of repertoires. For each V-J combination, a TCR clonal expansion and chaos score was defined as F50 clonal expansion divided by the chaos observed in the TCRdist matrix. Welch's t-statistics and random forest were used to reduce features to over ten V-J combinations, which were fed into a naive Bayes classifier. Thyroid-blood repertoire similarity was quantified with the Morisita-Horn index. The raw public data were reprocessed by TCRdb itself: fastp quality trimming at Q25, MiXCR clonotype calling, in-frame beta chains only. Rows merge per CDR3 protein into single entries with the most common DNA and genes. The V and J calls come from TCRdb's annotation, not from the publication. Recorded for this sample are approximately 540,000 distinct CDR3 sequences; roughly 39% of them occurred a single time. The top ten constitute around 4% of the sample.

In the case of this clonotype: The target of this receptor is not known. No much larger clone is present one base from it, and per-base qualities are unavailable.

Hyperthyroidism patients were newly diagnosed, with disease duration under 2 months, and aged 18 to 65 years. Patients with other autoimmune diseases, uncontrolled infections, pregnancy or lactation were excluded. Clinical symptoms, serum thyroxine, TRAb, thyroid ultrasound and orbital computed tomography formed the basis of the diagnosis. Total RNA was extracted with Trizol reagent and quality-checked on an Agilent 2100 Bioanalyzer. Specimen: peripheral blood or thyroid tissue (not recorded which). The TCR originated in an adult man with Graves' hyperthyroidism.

The nucleotide sequence reads as follows: TGTGCCAGCAGCCGACTGGGACTAGCGGTGCAGTACTTC. Translation gives CASSRLGLAVQYF. In this chain, TRBV7-2 is recombined with TRBJ2-7; 11 central bases correspond to TRBD2. From V the trimming removes 5 bases and from J it removes 9 bases, while the gene matches leave 6 bases of the junction unaccounted for. The CDR3 has 13 amino acids, counting the end cysteine and phenylalanine. Only the CDR3 DNA is retained, 39 bases long and in frame from the first base. CDR1 and CDR2 are read off the germline V gene as SGHTA and FQGNSA.